The rows below give T cell receptor beta chains drawn from one sample of a study of PD-L1 blockade in urothelial cancer. Using immunoSEQ multiplex PCR, the repertoire was profiled, and TCRdb retains in-frame clones only, with some absent. The profile shows under 40,000 clones, approximately 92% of them singletons. Sequencing was performed on PBMCs, taken around atezolizumab (anti-PD-L1) treatment. All receptors derive from a man between 65 and 85 years old with urothelial cancer. Both conserved end residues are part of each CDR3. A D gene is named only where the DNA matches it firmly.

V: TRBV11-2
D: TRBD2
J: TRBJ2-1
DNA: TGTGCCAGCATCACGGGACTAGCGGGAGGGCACAATGAGCAGTTCTTC
CDR3: CASITGLAGGHNEQFF

V: TRBV30
D: TRBD2
J: TRBJ2-1
DNA: TGTGCCTGGAGTCAACTAGCGGGGGGCTACAATGAGCAGTTCTTC
CDR3: CAWSQLAGGYNEQFF

V: TRBV19
D: NA
J: TRBJ1-4
DNA: TGTGCCGTAGGAGAGGCCGATGAAAAACTGTTTTTT
CDR3: CAVGEADEKLFF

V: TRBV7-9
D: NA
J: TRBJ2-3
DNA: TGTGCCAGCAGCTTAGCGGGAGGAGATACGCAGTATTTT
CDR3: CASSLAGGDTQYF

V: TRBV7-3
D: TRBD2
J: TRBJ2-1
DNA: TGTGCCAGCAGCTTGGGGCCGGGACTAGCGGGAAATGAGCAGTTCTTC
CDR3: CASSLGPGLAGNEQFF

V: TRBV7-2
D: TRBD2
J: TRBJ2-5
DNA: TGTGCCAGCAGCTTAGGAGGACTAGCCCAAGAGACCCAGTACTTC
CDR3: CASSLGGLAQETQYF

V: TRBV10-3
D: NA
J: TRBJ1-5
DNA: TGTGCCATCAGTGACGCCAGGGAGGGTCAGCCCCAGCATTTT
CDR3: CAISDAREGQPQHF

V: TRBV6-1
D: TRBD1
J: TRBJ1-2
DNA: TGTGCCAGCAGTGAACTTCCGGGACAGGGGGCGAGGGGCTACACCTTC
CDR3: CASSELPGQGARGYTF

V: TRBV9
D: TRBD2
J: TRBJ2-7
DNA: TGTGCCAGCAGCGTAGTCGCTAGCGGATCCTACGAGCAGTACTTC
CDR3: CASSVVASGSYEQYF

V: TRBV13
D: TRBD2
J: TRBJ2-1
DNA: TGTGCCAGCAGTCCTACTAGCGAGACTTACAATGAGCAGTTCTTC
CDR3: CASSPTSETYNEQFF

V: TRBV28
D: TRBD2
J: TRBJ2-2
DNA: TGTGCCAGCAGTTCTGGGCAGGGACTAGCGGGTGCGGGCGGGGAGCTGTTTTTT
CDR3: CASSSGQGLAGAGGELFF

V: TRBV28
D: TRBD1
J: TRBJ1-2
DNA: TGTGCCAGCAGTTCCCGGACAGGGTCTGACTATGGCTACACCTTC
CDR3: CASSSRTGSDYGYTF

V: TRBV4-1
D: TRBD2
J: TRBJ2-7
DNA: TGCGCCAGCAGCCAAGAGAGAAGCGAGACTAGCGGCTCCTACGAGCAGTACTTC
CDR3: CASSQERSETSGSYEQYF

V: TRBV5-5
D: NA
J: TRBJ2-1
DNA: TGTGCCAGCAGCTTGGAAGCGCTTGAGCAGTTCTTC
CDR3: CASSLEALEQFF

V: TRBV19
D: NA
J: TRBJ2-2
DNA: TGTGCCAGTAAGGGGCGGAGAAACACCGGGGAGCTGTTTTTT
CDR3: CASKGRRNTGELFF

V: TRBV30
D: TRBD2
J: TRBJ2-2
DNA: TGTGCCCGCAAGACTAGCGGGAACACCGGGGAGCTGTTTTTT
CDR3: CARKTSGNTGELFF

V: TRBV6-1
D: NA
J: TRBJ2-5
DNA: TGTGCCAGCAGTGGAGGGAGTCAAGAGACCCAGTACTTC
CDR3: CASSGGSQETQYF

V: TRBV7-2
D: NA
J: TRBJ1-2
DNA: TGTGCCAGCAGCTTCGCACCCCGGGGGGCGAATGGCTACACCTTC
CDR3: CASSFAPRGANGYTF

V: TRBV5-1
D: NA
J: TRBJ2-2
DNA: TGCGCCAGCAGCTTGTGGGCCGCCACGAACACCGGGGAGCTGTTTTTT
CDR3: CASSLWAATNTGELFF

V: TRBV18
D: NA
J: TRBJ2-7
DNA: TGTGCCAGCTCACCTCTGAGGGTAAGCTACGAGCAGTACTTC
CDR3: CASSPLRVSYEQYF

V: TRBV2
D: NA
J: TRBJ1-5
DNA: TGTGCCAGCAGTCAAACCGCGGGTCGGGTACCCCAGCATTTT
CDR3: CASSQTAGRVPQHF

V: TRBV4-1
D: NA
J: TRBJ2-7
DNA: TGCGCCAGCAGCCAAGGGTTGAACGGAGCCTACGAGCAGTACTTC
CDR3: CASSQGLNGAYEQYF